Listed below are T cell receptor beta chains from one sample, sequenced in a study of blood T cell repertoires in COVID-19. Libraries were prepared by immunoSEQ multiplex PCR; TCRdb keeps only in-frame clonotypes and omits some of them. The data hold under 300,000 clones, with around 85% observed a single time. The sample was peripheral blood. These receptors were collected from a woman aged 55-69 years with active or convalescent COVID-19. Both conserved end residues are part of each CDR3. D genes are given only for firm matches. Rows give clone size only sometimes, using once, few, many, or a class for an expanded clone.

J	V	D	size	CDR3	DNA
TRBJ1-2	TRBV29-1	.	.	CSVEAFDGRGYGYTF	TGCAGCGTTGAAGCGTTCGACGGTAGGGGCTATGGCTACACCTTC
TRBJ1-2	TRBV28	.	.	CASSQTNTDPYTF	TGTGCCAGCAGCCAGACTAACACGGATCCCTACACCTTC
TRBJ2-2	TRBV7-2	.	.	CASSLRSGSNTGELFF	TGTGCCAGCAGCTTACGGTCAGGCTCGAACACCGGGGAGCTGTTTTTT
TRBJ1-1	TRBV19	TRBD1	.	CASTLNAGTDPEAFF	TGTGCCAGTACCTTAAACGCCGGGACAGACCCTGAAGCTTTCTTT
TRBJ2-3	TRBV25-1	TRBD2	.	CASRLARFPDTQYF	TGTGCCAGCAGACTAGCGCGGTTCCCAGATACGCAGTATTTT
TRBJ2-1	TRBV6-4	TRBD2	few	CASSAAASGGNEQFF	TGTGCCAGCAGTGCGGCGGCTAGCGGGGGGAATGAGCAGTTCTTC
TRBJ1-5	TRBV28	TRBD1	few	CASSFPDRINQPQHF	TGTGCCAGCAGTTTCCCGGACAGGATCAATCAGCCCCAGCATTTT
TRBJ2-2	TRBV2	.	.	CASSGGSGNTGELFF	TGTGCCAGCAGTGGCGGTAGCGGGAACACCGGGGAGCTGTTTTTT
TRBJ1-1	TRBV12-3/TRBV12-4	.	.	CASSLLEIHEAFF	TGTGCCAGCAGTTTACTTGAGATCCATGAAGCTTTCTTT
TRBJ2-3	TRBV11-1	.	.	CASSLGSGLRTDTQYF	TGTGCCAGCAGCTTAGGGAGCGGACTCCGCACAGATACGCAGTATTTT
TRBJ2-1	TRBV11-2	TRBD2	once	CASSPTGLAASKQFF	TGTGCCAGCAGCCCCACGGGACTAGCGGCCTCCAAGCAGTTCTTC
TRBJ2-1	TRBV18	.	.	CASSPGSSYNEQFF	TGTGCCAGCTCACCAGGGAGCTCCTACAATGAGCAGTTCTTC
TRBJ1-5	TRBV19	.	.	CASSIAPGYGTGRAGAGQPQHF	TGTGCCAGTAGTATAGCCCCAGGGTACGGCACAGGTCGAGCAGGGGCCGGTCAGCCCCAGCATTTT